Below are 9 T cell receptor beta chains sequenced from a single sample in a study of T cells in Graves' hyperthyroidism and ophthalmopathy. It was RNA transcripts that yielded the amplified TCR beta CDR3 regions. First-round RT-PCR of the TCR CDR3 relied on the HTBI primer set. MiXCR, run by TCRdb on the multiplex PCR reads, gives a single entry per CDR3 protein. The profile shows under 800,000 distinct CDR3 sequences, roughly 15% of them singletons. Sequencing was performed on blood. These receptors came from a woman aged 18-29 years with Graves' hyperthyroidism.

The chain carries TRBV18 and TRBJ1-5, with TRBD1 identical over 9 bases. The junction had 12 bases not matched to a gene; V was cut back by 9 bases and J by 9 bases. The CDR3 is 14 residues long. CDR1 KGHSH and CDR2 LQKENI come from the germline V gene. The DNA of the CDR3 is TGTGCCAGTTCGGGACAGGGCGGCGGGCGGCCCCAGCATTTT. Residues: CASSGQGGGRPQHF.

This clonotype was seen at least ten times. The chain recombines TRBV30 with TRBJ2-1; 11 bases are shared with TRBD2. The CDR3 consists of 16 residues. V shed 5 bases, J shed 2 bases, and the junction held 8 bases outside the gene matches. Looked up from germline, CDR1 is GTSNPN and CDR2 is SVGIG (reference sequence). The CDR3 bases are TGTGCCTGGGGTGGGACTAGCGGACTACCCTACAATGAGCAGTTCTTC. It encodes CAWGGTSGLPYNEQFF.

The rearrangement uses TRBV3-1 and TRBJ2-1; TRBD2 aligns across 7 bases. CDR1 is LGHDT, CDR2 YNNKEL, per germline (reference sequence). Trimming took 3 bases from V and 6 from J; bases not matched to a gene: 11. The length of the CDR3 is 16 residues. The CDR3 coding sequence is TGTGCCAGCAGCCAGCCCAGGACTAGGAATCTCAATGAGCAGTTCTTC. Protein: CASSQPRTRNLNEQFF.

There are a few counts of this clonotype. The chain recombines TRBV9 with TRBJ2-5; D is perhaps TRBD2 (5 bases). Trimming cost V 3 bases and J 5 bases, with 11 bases left between them. Germline V gene sequence: CDR1 SGDLS, CDR2 YYNGEE. The CDR3 is made up of 13 amino acids. This chain's CDR3 is CASSAGNRETQYF. CDR3 in DNA: TGTGCCAGCAGCGCCGGGAATCGCGAGACCCAGTACTTC.

This sequence joins TRBV24-1 and TRBJ2-5; weak D call: TRBD1 (6 bases). The V end lost 4 bases, the J end lost 5 bases, and 7 bases lay between the germline ends. Germline CDR1 is KGHDR and CDR2 is SFDVKD. The CDR3 length is 12 residues. The CDR3 here is CATSERGETQYF. The CDR3, as DNA: TGTGCCACCAGTGAGAGGGGGGAGACCCAGTACTTC.

The CDR3 here is CASSGVAGMSTGELFF. CDR3 nucleotide sequence: TGTGCCAGCAGTGGGGTAGCGGGAATGAGCACCGGGGAGCTGTTTTTT. This chain connects TRBV2 to TRBJ2-2; TRBD2 agrees at 8 bases. The CDR3 is made up of 16 amino acids. Germline CDR1 and CDR2: SNHLY and FYNNEI. V lost 4 bases to trimming and J lost 4 bases; unmatched junction nucleotides: 8.

The sample holds a few counts of this clonotype. The chain uses TRBV20-1 and TRBJ2-3; 11 bases align to TRBD2. There are 17 residues in the CDR3. V lost 0 bases, J lost 3 bases, and 8 bases stayed unmatched. Germline V gene data show CDR1 as DFQATT and CDR2 as SNEGSKA (reference sequence). DNA for the CDR3: TGCAGTGCTAGAGAGTTAAAGGGACTAGCGGAGACAGATACGCAGTATTTT. Its protein is CSARELKGLAETDTQYF.

The chain recombines TRBV6-1 with TRBJ2-7, with a possible D match to TRBD1 (6 bases). Germline assignment: CDR1 MNHNS and CDR2 SASEGT. The germline V and J ends were trimmed by 6 bases and 0 bases, with 21 bases remaining between them. The CDR3 runs 17 residues. The CDR3 protein is CASSRGGTGQFSYEQYF. The CDR3 nucleotides are TGTGCCAGCAGCCGAGGGGGAACAGGACAGTTCTCCTACGAGCAGTACTTC.

The chain employs TRBV28 and TRBJ2-7; a weak D match, TRBD2 (6 bases). The germline V and J ends were trimmed by 5 bases and 2 bases, with 16 bases remaining between them. The length of the CDR3 is 15 residues. Per the germline V gene, CDR1 is MDHEN and CDR2 is SYDVKM. CDR3 nucleotide sequence: TGTGCCAGCAGTCAGGGAGTTGGAGGGACCTACGAGCAGTACTTC. This translates into CASSQGVGGTYEQYF. Full variable domain (outside the CDR3, taken from reference TRBV28 and TRBJ2-7): DVKVTQSSRYLVKRTGEKVFLECVQDMDHENMFWYRQDPGLGLRLIYFSYDVKMKEKGDIPEGYSVSREKKERFSLILESASTNQTSMYLCASSQGVGGTYEQYFGPGTRLTVT.